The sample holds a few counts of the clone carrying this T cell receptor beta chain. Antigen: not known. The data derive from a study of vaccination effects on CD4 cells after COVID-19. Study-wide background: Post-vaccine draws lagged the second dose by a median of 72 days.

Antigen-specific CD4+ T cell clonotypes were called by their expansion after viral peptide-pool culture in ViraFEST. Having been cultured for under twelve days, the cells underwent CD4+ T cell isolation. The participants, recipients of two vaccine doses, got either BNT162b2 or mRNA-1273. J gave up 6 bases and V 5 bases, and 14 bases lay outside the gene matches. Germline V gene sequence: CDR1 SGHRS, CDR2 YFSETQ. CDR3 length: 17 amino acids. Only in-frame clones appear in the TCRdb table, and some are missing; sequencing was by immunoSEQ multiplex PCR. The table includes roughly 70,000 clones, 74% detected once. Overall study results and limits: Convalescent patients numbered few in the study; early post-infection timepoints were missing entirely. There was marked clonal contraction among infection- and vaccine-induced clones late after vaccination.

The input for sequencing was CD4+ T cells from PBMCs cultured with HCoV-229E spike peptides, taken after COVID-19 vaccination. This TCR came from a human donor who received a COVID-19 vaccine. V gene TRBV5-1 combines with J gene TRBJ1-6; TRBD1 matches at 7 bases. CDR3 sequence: CASRHQYRGGSNSPLHF. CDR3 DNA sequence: TGCGCCAGCAGACACCAGTACAGGGGAGGGAGTAATTCACCCCTCCACTTT.